This T cell receptor beta chain emerged from a study of shared clonotypes between healthy human individuals. Clones were read by immunoSEQ multiplex PCR, and TCRdb kept only the in-frame ones, dropping some. The sample has fewer than 550,000 clones; around 79% are singletons. V lost 1 base and J lost 7, with 14 bases in between. The CDR3 is 15 residues long. Germline loops: CDR1 SGHTA, CDR2 FQGNSA. Input material: PBMCs. The chain joins TRBV7-2 to TRBJ1-5; D is unclear. The source is a woman in her thirties or forties in good health. Some clones in this sample may be carry-over from other donors' samples. The CDR3 region is CASSLEAILGQPQHF. CDR3 coding DNA: TGTGCCAGCAGCTTAGAGGCCATTTTAGGACAGCCCCAGCATTTT.